This TCR beta chain was sequenced in a study of CD8 T cells in Susac syndrome. As for the study in general: Within the sequenced Susac syndrome patient group, six exhibited active disease and fewer than 10 were in remission. The Susac syndrome patients were therapy-naive, on corticosteroids, or on intravenous immunoglobulin alone at blood draw.

Trimming removed 7 bases from V and 8 bases from J; junction bases left unmatched: 7. This CDR3 comprises 12 residues. Germline V gene sequence: CDR1 SQVTM, CDR2 ANQGSEA. A quantity of roughly 0.5 to 1 ug RNA underwent reverse transcription using random hexamers. TCRdb reanalysed the immunoSEQ multiplex PCR reads using MiXCR and keeps one entry per CDR3 protein. The sample contains 70,000 to 85,000 distinct CDR3 sequences, about 96% of which appear only once. The sequencing input was CD8+ T cells from PBMCs. This chain joins TRBV29-1 and TRBJ2-1; 8 bases are shared with TRBD2. The receptor was isolated from a human donor with Susac syndrome. This CDR3 is CSAIAGLDEQFF. In nucleotides, the CDR3 is TGCAGCGCTATAGCGGGACTCGATGAGCAGTTCTTC.